A selection of T cell receptor beta chains follows, all from one sample in a study of neurological immune-mediated disorders. Using its own MiXCR run on the 5' RACE reads, TCRdb lists one record per CDR3 protein. The sample carries about 80,000 distinct CDR3 sequences, more than 5% recorded once. The sample comprised PBMCs. The receptors derive from a woman in her fifties or sixties with multiple sclerosis. Both conserved end residues are part of each CDR3. Each record gives: D gene, J gene, V gene, clone size, CDR3 DNA, CDR3 protein. D genes are given only for firm matches. Rows may omit the clone size; those that give it use once, few, many or a size class.

d_call: -
j_call: TRBJ2-7
v_call: TRBV20-1
clone_size: many
cdr3_nt: TGCAGTGGAGGGGGGGCAGGAGCCCTAGATCCCTACGAGCAGTACTTC
cdr3_aa: CSGGGAGALDPYEQYF

d_call: -
j_call: TRBJ2-3
v_call: TRBV7-2
clone_size: many
cdr3_nt: TGTGCCAGCAGCCCCCGGACTGCCCTCGCCTCAGATACGCAGTATTTT
cdr3_aa: CASSPRTALASDTQYF

d_call: -
j_call: TRBJ1-1
v_call: TRBV27
clone_size: -
cdr3_nt: TGTGCCAGCACCCCATGGGGGGGGCGTATAGCTTTCTTT
cdr3_aa: CASTPWGGRIAFF

d_call: -
j_call: TRBJ1-1
v_call: TRBV3-1
clone_size: many
cdr3_nt: TGTGCCAGCAGCCAAGTCGGCAGAGGAGCTTTCTTT
cdr3_aa: CASSQVGRGAFF

d_call: TRBD1
j_call: TRBJ1-5
v_call: TRBV20-1
clone_size: many
cdr3_nt: TGCAGTGCTAGAGGGGCCCGACAGGGGAGCAATCAGCCCCAGCATTTT
cdr3_aa: CSARGARQGSNQPQHF

d_call: -
j_call: TRBJ2-7
v_call: TRBV12-3/TRBV12-4
clone_size: many
cdr3_nt: TGTGCCAGCAGTTTAAGGGCAGGTGATTTTCACTTC
cdr3_aa: CASSLRAGDFHF

d_call: TRBD1
j_call: TRBJ2-4
v_call: TRBV28
clone_size: many
cdr3_nt: TGTGCCAGCAGCGAGGACAGGGTCAAAAACATTCAGTACTTC
cdr3_aa: CASSEDRVKNIQYF

d_call: TRBD1
j_call: TRBJ1-6
v_call: TRBV6-4
clone_size: -
cdr3_nt: TGTGCCAGCAGTGATGGGACAGTGCCTTCACCCCTCCACTTT
cdr3_aa: CASSDGTVPSPLHF

d_call: -
j_call: TRBJ1-1
v_call: TRBV5-1
clone_size: many
cdr3_nt: TGCGCCAGCACCTTTGGAGTCATGAACACTGAAGCTTTCTTT
cdr3_aa: CASTFGVMNTEAFF

d_call: -
j_call: TRBJ2-7
v_call: TRBV20-1
clone_size: many
cdr3_nt: TGCAGTGCTAGAGACTACCTGACGGGGGTCTACGAGCAGTACTTC
cdr3_aa: CSARDYLTGVYEQYF

d_call: TRBD2
j_call: TRBJ2-1
v_call: TRBV9
clone_size: many
cdr3_nt: TGTGCCAGCAGTCCCCAAAGCGGGGGCTACAATGAGCAGTTCTTC
cdr3_aa: CASSPQSGGYNEQFF

d_call: TRBD1
j_call: TRBJ1-6
v_call: TRBV7-2
clone_size: many
cdr3_nt: TGTGCCAGCAGCTCTAGGACAGGGCTCAATAATTCACCCCTCCACTTT
cdr3_aa: CASSSRTGLNNSPLHF

d_call: -
j_call: TRBJ1-1
v_call: TRBV6-2/TRBV6-3
clone_size: many
cdr3_nt: TGTGCCAGCAGTTTTGGCGGGTCGGGTACTGAAGCTTTCTTT
cdr3_aa: CASSFGGSGTEAFF

d_call: -
j_call: TRBJ1-6
v_call: TRBV21-1
clone_size: many
cdr3_nt: TGTGCCAGCAGCAAACCAAACCATCGTTATAATTCACCCCTCCACTTT
cdr3_aa: CASSKPNHRYNSPLHF

d_call: -
j_call: TRBJ1-2
v_call: TRBV4-2
clone_size: few
cdr3_nt: TGTGCCAGCAGCCAAGCTCTTCAGGGCCGTCTTGGGGGCTACACCTTC
cdr3_aa: CASSQALQGRLGGYTF

d_call: -
j_call: TRBJ1-1
v_call: TRBV30
clone_size: few
cdr3_nt: TGTGCCTGGAGTGCCCGCCTGACAGTTAACACTGAAGCTTTCTTT
cdr3_aa: CAWSARLTVNTEAFF

d_call: -
j_call: TRBJ2-1
v_call: TRBV7-9
clone_size: many
cdr3_nt: TGTGCCAGCAGTCACGAGGCGGATGAGCAGTTCTTC
cdr3_aa: CASSHEADEQFF

d_call: -
j_call: TRBJ2-5
v_call: TRBV20-1
clone_size: many
cdr3_nt: TGCAGTGCTAGAGCCTACGGTAGCAGGGAAGAGACCCAGTACTTC
cdr3_aa: CSARAYGSREETQYF

d_call: -
j_call: TRBJ2-1
v_call: TRBV5-4
clone_size: many
cdr3_nt: TGTGCCAGCAGCTTGAGTAGAGGTGAGCAGTTCTTC
cdr3_aa: CASSLSRGEQFF

d_call: TRBD1
j_call: TRBJ1-2
v_call: TRBV19
clone_size: -
cdr3_nt: TGTGCCAGTAGTAGCCTGGACAGGGGGTACTATGGCTACACCTTC
cdr3_aa: CASSSLDRGYYGYTF

d_call: -
j_call: TRBJ2-7
v_call: TRBV20-1
clone_size: many
cdr3_nt: TGCAGTGCCGCGAGACGGGGGTCCGGCTACGAGCAGTACTTC
cdr3_aa: CSAARRGSGYEQYF

d_call: TRBD1
j_call: TRBJ1-1
v_call: TRBV7-9
clone_size: few
cdr3_nt: TGTGCCAGCAGCTCTGGACAGGGAGTATTGTATGCTTTCTTT
cdr3_aa: CASSSGQGVLYAFF

d_call: TRBD1
j_call: TRBJ1-2
v_call: TRBV7-8
clone_size: many
cdr3_nt: TGTGCCAGCAGCCCCACAAGGACAGGGTCTGGCTACACCTTC
cdr3_aa: CASSPTRTGSGYTF

d_call: -
j_call: TRBJ2-7
v_call: TRBV2
clone_size: -
cdr3_nt: TGTGCCAGCGAACCAGGTGTGGGCGGGGGCCTTTCCTACGAGCAGTACTTC
cdr3_aa: CASEPGVGGGLSYEQYF